The 23 T cell receptor beta chains listed next were all sequenced from one sample in a study of shared clonotypes between healthy human individuals. TCRdb keeps only in-frame clones here, not all; method: immunoSEQ multiplex PCR. The sample shows roughly 2.5 million clones, around nine tenths of them seen only once. The sample consisted of naive CD4+ T cells sorted from blood. Subset reported: CD45RA+ positively selected. The receptor source for this set is a man younger than 35 in good health.

The CDR3: CASSLVEGITDTQYF. As DNA, the CDR3 is TGTGCCAGCAGCTTAGTTGAGGGGATCACAGATACGCAGTATTTT. V gene TRBV7-2 combines with J gene TRBJ2-3, with D possibly being TRBD1 or TRBD2 (5 bases each). Germline V lookup: CDR1 SGHTA, CDR2 FQGNSA. CDR3 length equals 15 residues. The V end was cut by 1 base, the J end by 2 bases, with 10 bases between.

The chain couples TRBV30 to TRBJ2-5; D ambiguous. The V end lost 6 bases, the J end lost 2 bases, and 7 bases lay between the germline ends. Germline CDR1 GTSNPN, CDR2 SVGIG (reference sequence). The CDR3 is 11 amino acids. CDR3 DNA: TGTGCCTGTCGGCCACAAGAGACCCAGTACTTC. This gives the protein CACRPQETQYF. Supplemented by reference TRBV30 and TRBJ2-5, the full variable domain reads SQTIHQWPATLVQPVGSPLSLECTVEGTSNPNLYWYRQAAGRGLQLLFYSVGIGQISSEVPQNLSASRPQDRQFILSSKKLLLSDSGFYLCACRPQETQYFGPGTRLLVL.

The V call is TRBV7-8, the J call TRBJ1-1, with D unresolved. Germline V gives CDR1 SGHVS, CDR2 FQNEAQ. V was clipped by 4 bases and J by 1 base, with 10 bases between them. The CDR3 covers 14 residues. The CDR3 spells CASSSHEGNTEAFF. CDR3 coding DNA: TGTGCCAGCAGCTCGCACGAGGGGAACACTGAAGCTTTCTTT.

This clone came up a few times. The chain links TRBV2 to TRBJ1-1, with unresolved D. Trimming removed 7 bases from V and 5 bases from J, with 17 bases in between. The germline V gene encodes CDR1 SNHLY and CDR2 FYNNEI. The CDR3 spans 14 residues. CDR3 residues: CASITPTGRTEAFF. For the CDR3, the DNA is TGTGCCAGCATCACCCCGACGGGGAGGACTGAAGCTTTCTTT.

V gene TRBV30 combines with J gene TRBJ1-5; D not resolved. Looked up from germline, CDR1 is GTSNPN and CDR2 is SVGIG (reference sequence). This CDR3 region has 13 residues. V lost 1 base and J lost 6, with 10 bases in between. CDR3 in amino acids: CAWSAPGVQPQHF. The DNA of the CDR3 is TGTGCCTGGAGTGCGCCCGGGGTTCAGCCCCAGCATTTT.

The V gene is TRBV18, the J gene TRBJ1-6, with TRBD1 as a possible D gene (5 bases). The CDR3 loop spans 16 amino acids. The V end lost 3 bases, the J end lost 4 bases, and 13 bases lay between the germline ends. Germline V gene lookup returns CDR1 KGHSH and CDR2 LQKENI. The CDR3 sequence: CASSPQGGGYNSPLHF. The CDR3 nucleotides are TGTGCCAGCTCACCGCAGGGCGGAGGATATAATTCACCCCTCCACTTT.

The CDR3 DNA reads TGTGCCAGCTCCGAGGGTGGCGAGCAGTACTTC. Translation gives CASSEGGEQYF. The chain employs TRBV13 and TRBJ2-7, with TRBD2 as a possible D gene (5 bases). Trimming cost V 8 bases and J 6 bases, with 11 bases left between them. CDR3 length equals 11 residues. Germline assignment: CDR1 PRHDT and CDR2 FYEKMQ (reference sequence).

As to this clone: The sample holds other DNA sequences that translate to the same CDR3. V usage is TRBV5-6 and J usage is TRBJ2-5; D call uncertain. This CDR3 has 12 amino acids. Germline CDR1 and CDR2: SGHDT and YYEEEE. V dropped 0 bases and J dropped 4 bases, with 4 bases sitting between them. The CDR3 DNA reads as TGTGCCAGCAGCTTGGGGGTAGAGACCCAGTACTTC. Translated: CASSLGVETQYF.

The sample holds one count of this clone. This chain joins TRBV28 and TRBJ1-3; D may be TRBD1 (6 bases). CDR1 and CDR2 (germline): MDHEN, SYDVKM. This CDR3 is built from 15 residues. Trimming removed 6 bases at V and 0 bases at J, with 12 bases between. The CDR3 here is CASSLGGYSGNTIYF. The CDR3 bases are TGTGCCAGCAGCCTAGGGGGTTACTCTGGAAACACCATATATTTT.

This clone was counted a single time. This sample also contains other DNA sequences that code for the same CDR3. This chain connects TRBV5-5 to TRBJ2-2; 9 bases agree with TRBD2. Germline V gene lookup returns CDR1 SGHKS and CDR2 YYEKEE (reference sequence). This CDR3 contains 15 residues. V lost 5 bases to trimming and J lost 1 base; unmatched junction nucleotides: 3. The DNA for the CDR3 is TGTGCCAGCAGTAGCGGGAGAGTGAACACCGGGGAGCTGTTTTTT. This translates into CASSSGRVNTGELFF. Combining the CDR3 with reference TRBV5-5 and TRBJ2-2 gives the whole variable domain DAGVTQSPTHLIKTRGQQVTLRCSPISGHKSVSWYQQVLGQGPQFIFQYYEKEERGRGNFPDRFSARQFPNYSSELNVNALLLGDSALYLCASSSGRVNTGELFFGEGSRLTVL.

The chain recombines TRBV11-3 with TRBJ1-6; no clear D gene. Per the germline V gene, CDR1 is SGHNT and CDR2 is YENEEA. The CDR3 spans 12 residues. Trimming cost V 5 bases and J 12 bases, with 11 bases left between them. CDR3 bases: TGTGCCAGCAGCCGGGTTGGCGGACCCCTCCACTTT. Encoded protein: CASSRVGGPLHF.

The rearrangement uses TRBV7-3 and TRBJ2-2; either TRBD1 or TRBD2 may fit D (6 bases each). The V gene's germline CDR1 is SGHTA and CDR2 FQGTGA. The CDR3 is 15 amino acids. Trimming cost V 2 bases and J 7 bases, with 14 bases left between them. This CDR3 is CASSLRGPSGGELFF. The CDR3 DNA is TGTGCCAGCAGCTTACGGGGGCCGTCGGGCGGGGAGCTGTTTTTT.

This clone occurred once. V and J are TRBV18 and TRBJ1-3; no clear D. The CDR3 sequence is 16 residues long. Germline-derived CDR1 and CDR2 are KGHSH and LQKENI. The V end lost 0 bases, the J end lost 0 bases, and 9 bases lay between the germline ends. The CDR3 protein is CASSPPIGSSGNTIYF. DNA for the CDR3: TGTGCCAGCTCACCACCGATCGGCAGCTCTGGAAACACCATATATTTT.

This rearrangement joins TRBV6-6 to TRBJ1-5; no clear D gene. In germline, CDR1 is MNHNY, CDR2 SVGAGI (reference sequence). The CDR3 spans 15 residues. Trimming removed 6 bases at V and 2 bases at J, with 14 bases between. The CDR3 DNA reads as TGTGCCAGCAGAACCTCCTCGCCGGGCAATCAGCCCCAGCATTTT. It translates to CASRTSSPGNQPQHF.

This clone was counted between two and nine times. The chain uses TRBV7-9 and TRBJ1-1, with 8 nucleotides matching TRBD1. CDR1 and CDR2 (germline): SEHNR, FQNEAQ (reference sequence). The CDR3 contains 15 residues. The V and J ends lost 5 bases and 4 bases, in that order; junction bases with no gene match: 9. In nucleotides, the CDR3 is TGTGCCAGCAGCCAAACCCCTACAGGGGGCACTGAAGCTTTCTTT. Amino acids: CASSQTPTGGTEAFF.

Concerning this clone: At one of its ends the junction is not consistent with the germline gene, which may arise from a read error. The chain employs TRBV4-1 and TRBJ1-4; D gene unclear. Per germline, CDR1 MGHRA and CDR2 YSYEKL. The CDR3 has 14 amino acids. This CDR3 reads CASSQVITSEKLFF. CDR3 nucleotide sequence: TGCGCCAGCAGCCAAGTGATCACTAGTGAAAAACTGTTTTTT.

The CDR3 region is CASSPRVQGTDTQYF. The DNA of the CDR3 is TGTGCCAGCAGCCCTCGTGTACAGGGCACAGATACGCAGTATTTT. The V gene is TRBV5-8, the J gene TRBJ2-3, with a tentative D call TRBD1 (5 bases). Germline V gene sequence: CDR1 SGHTS, CDR2 YDEGEE. The CDR3 length is 15 residues. Trimming left V 4 bases short and J 1 base short, with 13 bases between.

This clone was counted a single time. The V and J genes are TRBV10-2 and TRBJ2-5, with 9 bases that match TRBD1. Germline CDR1 is WSHSY and CDR2 is SAAADI. J was trimmed by 5 bases and V by 3 bases; bases with no gene match: 7. This CDR3 has 15 residues. The CDR3 DNA follows: TGCGCCAGCAGTGAAGGGACAGGGACCCTGGAGACCCAGTACTTC. The encoded protein is CASSEGTGTLETQYF.

There are a few counts of this clone. Additional DNA sequences in this sample encode the identical CDR3. V gene TRBV15 combines with J gene TRBJ1-1; no firm D call. The V end lost 1 base, the J end lost 0 bases, and 3 bases lay between the germline ends. This CDR3 has 13 amino acids. Germline V gene lookup returns CDR1 LNHNV and CDR2 YYDKDF (reference sequence). The CDR3 region is CATSRALNTEAFF. CDR3 in DNA: TGTGCCACCAGCAGAGCACTGAACACTGAAGCTTTCTTT.

V gene TRBV9 combines with J gene TRBJ2-5, with no clear D. The CDR3 loop spans 14 amino acids. Between the trimmed V and J ends, which lost 0 bases and 2 bases, there was a span of 8 bases. Looked up from germline, CDR1 is SGDLS and CDR2 is YYNGEE. CDR3: CASSVGSFQETQYF. CDR3 sequence (DNA): TGTGCCAGCAGCGTAGGGAGCTTTCAAGAGACCCAGTACTTC.

This sequence joins TRBV10-3 and TRBJ2-7; TRBD1 aligns across 7 bases. Germline lookup yields CDR1 ENHRY and CDR2 SYGVKD. J gave up 7 bases and V 2 bases, and 8 bases lay outside the gene matches. The CDR3 runs 14 residues. The CDR3 bases are TGTGCCATCAGTGAGAATAAGGGGGCGGATGAGCAGTACTTC. Its protein product is CAISENKGADEQYF.

V is TRBV4-1 and J is TRBJ2-3; the match to TRBD1 covers 8 bases. The CDR3 totals 16 residues. V was clipped by 0 bases and J by 1 base; unmatched bases: 3. The V gene's germline CDR1 is MGHRA and CDR2 YSYEKL. The CDR3 loop reads CASSQEGQGRTDTQYF. CDR3 bases: TGCGCCAGCAGCCAAGAAGGACAGGGTCGCACAGATACGCAGTATTTT.

The chain carries TRBV6-5 and TRBJ2-2; TRBD1 is a possible D gene (5 bases). CDR1 MNHEY and CDR2 SVGAGI come from the germline V gene. The CDR3 extends over 15 amino acids. V shed 0 bases and J shed 6 bases, with 11 bases lying between them. The CDR3, as DNA: TGTGCCAGCAGTTACTCAGGGGTAAAGTCCGGGGAGCTGTTTTTT. Translated: CASSYSGVKSGELFF.